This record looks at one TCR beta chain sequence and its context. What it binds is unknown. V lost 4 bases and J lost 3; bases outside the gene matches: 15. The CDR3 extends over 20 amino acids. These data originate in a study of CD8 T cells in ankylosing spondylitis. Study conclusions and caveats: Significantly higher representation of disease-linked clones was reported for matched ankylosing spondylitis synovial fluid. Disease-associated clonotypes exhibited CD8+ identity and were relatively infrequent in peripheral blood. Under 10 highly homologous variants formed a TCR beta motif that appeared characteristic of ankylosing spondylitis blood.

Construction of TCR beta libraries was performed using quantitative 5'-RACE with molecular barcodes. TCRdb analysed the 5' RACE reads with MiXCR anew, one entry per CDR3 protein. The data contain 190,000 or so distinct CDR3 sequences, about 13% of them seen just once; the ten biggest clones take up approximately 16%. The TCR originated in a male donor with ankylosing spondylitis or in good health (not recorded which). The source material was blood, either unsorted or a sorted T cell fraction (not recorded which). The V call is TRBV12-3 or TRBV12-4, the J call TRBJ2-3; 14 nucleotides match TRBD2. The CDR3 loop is CASSSIGLAGGPLRTDTQYF. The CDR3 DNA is TGTGCCAGCAGTTCGATCGGACTAGCGGGAGGACCCTTAAGGACAGATACGCAGTATTTT.